This T cell receptor (beta chain) emerged from a study of PD-1 blockade in classical Hodgkin lymphoma. Overall study findings and caveats: Why the repertoires differ is still unclear, perhaps disease activity or prior therapy. It was among complete responders that baseline diversity resembled that of newly diagnosed patients. Reported findings placed baseline TCR diversity lower in newly diagnosed patients (compared with healthy donors).

Assay used: immunoSEQ multiplex PCR; TCRdb lists only in-frame clones, some missing. The table has under 3,500 clones, 75% to 85% seen once. The CDR3 spans 14 residues. V lost 3 bases and J lost 2, with 10 bases in between. Per the germline V gene, CDR1 is MNHEY and CDR2 is SVGAGI. The time point is: cycle 4 day 1 (C4D1), after five to seven weeks of nivolumab. Every patient relapsed after autologous stem cell transplantation, and brentuximab vedotin exposure varied. PBMCs were thawed, and CD8+ T cells were then isolated from them by magnetic negative selection. The patients, who had relapsed/refractory classical Hodgkin lymphoma, achieved best responses of complete response, partial response or progressive disease. Turning to this clone: Its antigen is not identified.

The chain carries TRBV6-5 and TRBJ2-5; tentatively, D is TRBD1 (5 bases). This receptor was obtained from a human donor with classical Hodgkin lymphoma. The input for sequencing was CD8+ T cells from blood, taken before the fourth cycle of nivolumab. Here the CDR3 DNA reads TGTGCCAGCAGTTATTGGGGCACACAAGAGACCCAGTACTTC. Translation gives CASSYWGTQETQYF.